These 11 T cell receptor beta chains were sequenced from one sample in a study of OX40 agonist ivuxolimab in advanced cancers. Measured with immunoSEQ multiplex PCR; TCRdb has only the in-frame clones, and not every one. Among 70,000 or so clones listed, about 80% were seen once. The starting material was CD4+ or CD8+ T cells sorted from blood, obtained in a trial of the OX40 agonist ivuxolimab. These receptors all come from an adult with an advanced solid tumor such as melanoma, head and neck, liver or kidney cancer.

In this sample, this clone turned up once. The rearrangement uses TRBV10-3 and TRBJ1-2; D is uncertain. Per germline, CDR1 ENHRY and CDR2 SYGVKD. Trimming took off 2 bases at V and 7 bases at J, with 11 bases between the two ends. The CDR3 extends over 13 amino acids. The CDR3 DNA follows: TGTGCCATCAGTGAGGGAGGACTCGGTGGCTACACCTTC. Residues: CAISEGGLGGYTF.

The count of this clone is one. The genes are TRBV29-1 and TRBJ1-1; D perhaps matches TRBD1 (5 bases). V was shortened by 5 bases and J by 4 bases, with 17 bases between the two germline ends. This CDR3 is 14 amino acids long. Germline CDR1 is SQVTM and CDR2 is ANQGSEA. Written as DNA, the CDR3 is TGCAGCGTTAAAAGATCAGGGATGGGCACTGAAGCTTTCTTT. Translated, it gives CSVKRSGMGTEAFF.

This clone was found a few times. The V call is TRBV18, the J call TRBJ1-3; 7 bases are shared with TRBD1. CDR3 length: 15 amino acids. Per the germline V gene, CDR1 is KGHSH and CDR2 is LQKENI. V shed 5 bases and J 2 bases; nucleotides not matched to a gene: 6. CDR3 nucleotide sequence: TGTGCCAGCTCAGTGACAGGGTCTACTGGAAACACCATATATTTT. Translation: CASSVTGSTGNTIYF. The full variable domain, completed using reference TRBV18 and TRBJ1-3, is NAGVMQNPRHLVRRRGQEARLRCSPMKGHSHVYWYRQLPEEGLKFMVYLQKENIIDESGMPKERFSAEFPKEGPSILRIQQVVRGDSAAYFCASSVTGSTGNTIYFGEGSWLTVV.

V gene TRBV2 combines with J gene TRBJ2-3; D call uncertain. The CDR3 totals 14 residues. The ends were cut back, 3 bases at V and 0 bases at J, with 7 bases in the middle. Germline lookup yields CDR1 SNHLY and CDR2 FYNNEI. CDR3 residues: CASSEARSTDTQYF. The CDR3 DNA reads TGTGCCAGCAGTGAGGCCAGGAGCACAGATACGCAGTATTTT.

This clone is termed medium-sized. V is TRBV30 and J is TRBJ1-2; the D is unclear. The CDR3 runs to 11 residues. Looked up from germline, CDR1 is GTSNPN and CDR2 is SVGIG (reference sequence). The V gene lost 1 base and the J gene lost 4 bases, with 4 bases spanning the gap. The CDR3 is CAWSGTYGYTF. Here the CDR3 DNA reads TGTGCCTGGAGTGGAACCTATGGCTACACCTTC.

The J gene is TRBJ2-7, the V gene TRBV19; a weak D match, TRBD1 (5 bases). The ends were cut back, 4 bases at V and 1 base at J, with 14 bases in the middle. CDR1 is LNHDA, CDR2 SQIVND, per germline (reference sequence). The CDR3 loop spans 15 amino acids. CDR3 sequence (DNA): TGTGCCAGTAGTACGCAGGGCGAACTATCCTACGAGCAGTACTTC. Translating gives CASSTQGELSYEQYF.

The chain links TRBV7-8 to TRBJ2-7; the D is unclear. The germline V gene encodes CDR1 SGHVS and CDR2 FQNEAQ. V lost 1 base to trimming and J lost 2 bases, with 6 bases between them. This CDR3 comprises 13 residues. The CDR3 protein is CASSLVVTYEQYF. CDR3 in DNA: TGTGCCAGCAGCTTAGTGGTTACCTACGAGCAGTACTTC.

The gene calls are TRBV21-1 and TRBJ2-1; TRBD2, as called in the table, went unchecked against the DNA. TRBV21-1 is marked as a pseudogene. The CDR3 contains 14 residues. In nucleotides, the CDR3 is TGTGCCAGCAGTACTAGCGGGAGTCCCAATGAGCAGTTCTTC. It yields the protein CASSTSGSPNEQFF.

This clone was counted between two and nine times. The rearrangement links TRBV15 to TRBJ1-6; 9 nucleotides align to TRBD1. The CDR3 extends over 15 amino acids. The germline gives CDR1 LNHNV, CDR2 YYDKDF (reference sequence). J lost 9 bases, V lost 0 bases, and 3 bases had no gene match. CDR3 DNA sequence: TGTGCCACCAGCAGAGAGGGACAGGGTCGTTCACCCCTCCACTTT. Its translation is CATSREGQGRSPLHF. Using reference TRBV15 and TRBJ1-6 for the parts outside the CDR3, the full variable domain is DAMVIQNPRYQVTQFGKPVTLSCSQTLNHNVMYWYQQKSSQAPKLLFHYYDKDFNNEADTPDNFQSRRPNTSFCFLDIRSPGLGDTAMYLCATSREGQGRSPLHFGNGTRLTVT.

CDR3 bases: TGTGCCGGTGGAGATTTAAACACCGGGGAGCTGTTTTTT. Translation gives CAGGDLNTGELFF. This sequence joins TRBV27 and TRBJ2-2; no definite D call. CDR3 size: 13 residues. In germline, CDR1 is MNHEY, CDR2 SMNVEV (reference sequence). The V end was cut by 11 bases, the J end by 2 bases, with 12 bases between.

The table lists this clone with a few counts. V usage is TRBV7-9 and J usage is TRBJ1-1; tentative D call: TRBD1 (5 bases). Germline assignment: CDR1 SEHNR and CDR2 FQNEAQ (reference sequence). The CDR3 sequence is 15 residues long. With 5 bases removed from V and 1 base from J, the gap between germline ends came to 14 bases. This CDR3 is CASSRGQGPNTEAFF. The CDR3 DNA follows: TGTGCCAGCAGCCGCGGCCAGGGACCGAACACTGAAGCTTTCTTT.